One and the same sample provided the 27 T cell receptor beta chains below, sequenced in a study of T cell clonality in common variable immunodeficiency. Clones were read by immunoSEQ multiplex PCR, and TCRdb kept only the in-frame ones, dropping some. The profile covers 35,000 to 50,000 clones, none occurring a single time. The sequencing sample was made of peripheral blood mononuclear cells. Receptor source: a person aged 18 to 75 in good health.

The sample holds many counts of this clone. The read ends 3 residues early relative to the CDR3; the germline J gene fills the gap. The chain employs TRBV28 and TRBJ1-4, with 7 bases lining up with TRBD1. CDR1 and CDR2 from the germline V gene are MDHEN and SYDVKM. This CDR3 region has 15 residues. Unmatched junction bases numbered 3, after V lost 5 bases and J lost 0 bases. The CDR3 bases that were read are TGTGCCAGCAGTGAAACAGGGGCAACTAATGAAAAA. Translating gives CASSETGATNEK. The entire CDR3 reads CASSETGATNEKLFF.

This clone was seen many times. The sequenced part of the CDR3 DNA is TGCAGTGCTAGAGATCTCACTAGCGGAAACACAGATACG. Amino acid sequence: CSARDLTSGNTDT. The whole CDR3 is CSARDLTSGNTDTQYF. V usage is TRBV20-1 and J usage is TRBJ2-3; 8 bases match TRBD2. The CDR3 extends 3 residues past the end of the read, so its final part is completed from the germline J gene. Germline CDR1 is DFQATT and CDR2 is SNEGSKA (reference sequence). V was pared by 0 bases and J by 2 bases, with 7 bases of the junction left unmatched. The CDR3 covers 16 residues.

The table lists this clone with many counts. The CDR3 spells CASSQGLPRTHGYTF. CDR3 bases read: TGCGCCAGCAGCCAAGGACTACCTCGGACGCATGGC. The chain combines TRBV4-1 with TRBJ1-2; D gene ambiguous. The read ends 3 residues early relative to the CDR3; the germline J gene fills the gap. V lost 1 base, J lost 6 bases, and 15 bases lay in between. This CDR3 is 15 amino acids long. CDR1 and CDR2 (germline): MGHRA, YSYEKL.

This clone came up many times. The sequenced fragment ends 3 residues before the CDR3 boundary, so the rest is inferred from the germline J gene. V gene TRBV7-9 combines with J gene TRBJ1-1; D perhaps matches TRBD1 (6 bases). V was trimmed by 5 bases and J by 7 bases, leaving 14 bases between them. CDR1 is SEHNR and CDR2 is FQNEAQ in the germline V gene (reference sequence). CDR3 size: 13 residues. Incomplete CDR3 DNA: TGTGCCAGCAGCCCCCGAGGGGGGGGTGAA. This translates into CASSPRGGGE. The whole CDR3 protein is CASSPRGGGEAFF.

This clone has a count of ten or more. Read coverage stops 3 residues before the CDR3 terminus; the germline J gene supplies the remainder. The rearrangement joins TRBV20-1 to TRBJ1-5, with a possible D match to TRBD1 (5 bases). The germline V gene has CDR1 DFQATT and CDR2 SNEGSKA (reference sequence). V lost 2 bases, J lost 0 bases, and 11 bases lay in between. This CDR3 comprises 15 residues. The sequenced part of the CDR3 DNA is TGCAGTGCTAGAAGAGAGGGGCCTAGCAATCAGCCC. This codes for CSARREGPSNQP. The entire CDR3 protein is CSARREGPSNQPQHF.

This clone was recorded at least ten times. This CDR3 is CASSLATRGTEAFF. CDR3 bases read: TGCGCCAGCAGCTTGGCGACGCGGGGCACTGAA. This chain links TRBV5-1 with TRBJ1-1; D unresolved. The sequenced fragment ends 3 residues before the CDR3 boundary, so the rest is inferred from the germline J gene. From germline, CDR1 is SGHRS and CDR2 YFSETQ. V lost 0 bases and J lost 4, with 10 bases in between. The CDR3 totals 14 residues.

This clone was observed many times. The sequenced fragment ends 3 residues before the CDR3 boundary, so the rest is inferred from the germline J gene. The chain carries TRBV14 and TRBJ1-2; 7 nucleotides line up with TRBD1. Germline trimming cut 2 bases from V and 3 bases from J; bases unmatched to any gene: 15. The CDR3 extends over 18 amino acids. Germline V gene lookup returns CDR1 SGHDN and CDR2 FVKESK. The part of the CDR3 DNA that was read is TGTGCCAGCAGCCAACAACAGGGGCGGACCACCACTGACTATGGC. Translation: CASSQQQGRTTTDYG. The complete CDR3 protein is CASSQQQGRTTTDYGYTF.

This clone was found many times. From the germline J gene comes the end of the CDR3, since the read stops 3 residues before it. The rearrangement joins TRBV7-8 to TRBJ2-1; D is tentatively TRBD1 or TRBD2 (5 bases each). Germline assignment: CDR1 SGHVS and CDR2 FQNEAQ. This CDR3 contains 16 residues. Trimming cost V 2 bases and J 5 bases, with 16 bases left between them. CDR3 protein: CASSLITLQGDNEQFF. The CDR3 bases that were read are TGTGCCAGCAGCTTAATCACTCTCCAGGGAGACAATGAG.

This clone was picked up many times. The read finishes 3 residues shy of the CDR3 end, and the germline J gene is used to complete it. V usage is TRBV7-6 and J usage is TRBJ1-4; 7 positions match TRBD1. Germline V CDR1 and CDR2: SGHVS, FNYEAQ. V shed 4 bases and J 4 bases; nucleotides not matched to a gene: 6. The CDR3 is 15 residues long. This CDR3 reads CASSSSGGINEKLFF. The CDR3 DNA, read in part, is TGTGCCAGCAGCTCATCAGGGGGGATTAATGAAAAA.

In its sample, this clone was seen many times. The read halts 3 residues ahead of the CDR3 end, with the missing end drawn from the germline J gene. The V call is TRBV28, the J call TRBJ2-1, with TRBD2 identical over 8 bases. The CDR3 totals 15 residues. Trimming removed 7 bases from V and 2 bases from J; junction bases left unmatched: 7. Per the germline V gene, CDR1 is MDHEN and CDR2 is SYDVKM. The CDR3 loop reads CASTQAGGPYNEQFF. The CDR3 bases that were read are TGTGCCAGCACCCAGGCGGGGGGCCCCTACAATGAG.

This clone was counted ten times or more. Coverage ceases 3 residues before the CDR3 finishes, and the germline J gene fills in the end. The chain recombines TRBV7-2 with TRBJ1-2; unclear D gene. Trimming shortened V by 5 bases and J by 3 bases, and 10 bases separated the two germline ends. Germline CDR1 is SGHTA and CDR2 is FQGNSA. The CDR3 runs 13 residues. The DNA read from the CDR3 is TGTGCCAGCAGCCAGCGATGGGACTATGGC. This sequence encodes CASSQRWDYG. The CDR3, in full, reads CASSQRWDYGYTF.

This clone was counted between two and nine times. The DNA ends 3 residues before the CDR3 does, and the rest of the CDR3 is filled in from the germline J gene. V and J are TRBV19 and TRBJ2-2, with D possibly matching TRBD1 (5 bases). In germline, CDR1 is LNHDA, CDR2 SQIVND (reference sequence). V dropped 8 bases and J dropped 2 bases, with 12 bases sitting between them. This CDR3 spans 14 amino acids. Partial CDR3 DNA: TGTGCCAGTCACCGGCAGGGCAACACCGGGGAG. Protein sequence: CASHRQGNTGE. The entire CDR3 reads CASHRQGNTGELFF.

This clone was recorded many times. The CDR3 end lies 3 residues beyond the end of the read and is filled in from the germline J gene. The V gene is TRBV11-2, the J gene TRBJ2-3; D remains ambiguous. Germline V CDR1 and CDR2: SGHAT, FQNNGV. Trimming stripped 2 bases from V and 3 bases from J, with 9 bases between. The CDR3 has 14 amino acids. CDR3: CASSLSPLTDTQYF. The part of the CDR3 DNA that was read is TGTGCCAGCAGCTTAAGTCCGCTAACAGATACG. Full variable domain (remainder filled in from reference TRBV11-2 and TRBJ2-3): EAGVAQSPRYKIIEKRQSVAFWCNPISGHATLYWYQQILGQGPKLLIQFQNNGVVDDSQLPKDRFSAERLKGVDSTLKIQPAKLEDSAVYLCASSLSPLTDTQYFGPGTRLTVL.

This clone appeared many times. CDR3 protein: CASSQNLNQPQHF. CDR3 DNA (partial): TGCGCCAGCAGCCAAAACTTAAATCAGCCC. This chain links TRBV4-1 with TRBJ1-5; no clear D. The sequence runs out 3 residues before the end of the CDR3; the remainder is reconstructed from the germline J gene. V lost 2 bases and J 4 bases, leaving 6 bases between the germline ends. CDR3 length: 13 residues. Germline V lookup: CDR1 MGHRA, CDR2 YSYEKL.

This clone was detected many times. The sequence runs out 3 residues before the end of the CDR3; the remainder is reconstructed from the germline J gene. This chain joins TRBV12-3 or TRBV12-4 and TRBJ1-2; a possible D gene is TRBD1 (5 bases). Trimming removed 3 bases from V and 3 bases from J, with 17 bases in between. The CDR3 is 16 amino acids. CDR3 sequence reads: CASSFGTPSPHYGYTF. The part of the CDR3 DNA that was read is TGTGCCAGCAGTTTCGGGACTCCATCTCCACACTATGGC.

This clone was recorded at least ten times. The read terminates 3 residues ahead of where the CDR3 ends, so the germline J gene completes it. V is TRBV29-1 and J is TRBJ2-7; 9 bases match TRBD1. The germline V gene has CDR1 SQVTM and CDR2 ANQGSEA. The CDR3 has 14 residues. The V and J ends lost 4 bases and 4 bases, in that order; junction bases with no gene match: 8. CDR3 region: CSVVRVDRGYEQYF. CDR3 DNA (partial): TGCAGCGTTGTGAGAGTGGACAGGGGATACGAG.

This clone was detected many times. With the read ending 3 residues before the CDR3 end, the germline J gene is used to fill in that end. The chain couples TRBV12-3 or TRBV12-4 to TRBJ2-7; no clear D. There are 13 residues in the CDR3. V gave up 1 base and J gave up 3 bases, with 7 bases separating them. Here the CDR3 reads CASSLGQHYEQYF. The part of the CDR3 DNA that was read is TGTGCCAGCAGTTTAGGACAACACTACGAG.

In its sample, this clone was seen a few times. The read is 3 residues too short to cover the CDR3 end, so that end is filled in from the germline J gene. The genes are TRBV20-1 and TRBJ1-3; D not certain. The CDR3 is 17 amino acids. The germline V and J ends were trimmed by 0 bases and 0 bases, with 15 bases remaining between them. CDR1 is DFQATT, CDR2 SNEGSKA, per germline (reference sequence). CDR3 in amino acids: CSARDLAEAPSGNTIYF. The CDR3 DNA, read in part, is TGCAGTGCTAGAGATCTGGCAGAGGCACCCTCTGGAAACACC.

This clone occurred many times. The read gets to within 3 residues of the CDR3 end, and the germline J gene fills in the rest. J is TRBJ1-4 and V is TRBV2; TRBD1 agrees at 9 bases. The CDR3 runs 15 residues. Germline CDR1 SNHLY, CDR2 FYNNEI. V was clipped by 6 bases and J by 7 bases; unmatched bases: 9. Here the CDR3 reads CASRPMTGGLEKLFF. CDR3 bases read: TGTGCCAGCAGGCCCATGACAGGGGGACTTGAAAAA.

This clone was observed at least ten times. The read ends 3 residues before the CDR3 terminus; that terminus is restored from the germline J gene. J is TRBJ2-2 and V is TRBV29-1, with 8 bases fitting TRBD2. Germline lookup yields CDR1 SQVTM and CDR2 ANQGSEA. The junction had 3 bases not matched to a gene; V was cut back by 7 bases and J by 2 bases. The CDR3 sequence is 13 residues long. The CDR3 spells CSATSGNTGELFF. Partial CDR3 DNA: TGCAGCGCTACTAGCGGCAACACCGGGGAG.

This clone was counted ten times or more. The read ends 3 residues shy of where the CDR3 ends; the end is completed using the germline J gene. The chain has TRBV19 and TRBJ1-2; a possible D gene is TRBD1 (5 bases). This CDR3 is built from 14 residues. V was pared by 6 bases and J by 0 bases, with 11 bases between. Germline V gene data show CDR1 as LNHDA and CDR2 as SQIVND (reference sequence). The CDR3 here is CASRTQGANYGYTF. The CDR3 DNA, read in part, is TGTGCCAGTAGGACCCAAGGGGCTAACTATGGC.

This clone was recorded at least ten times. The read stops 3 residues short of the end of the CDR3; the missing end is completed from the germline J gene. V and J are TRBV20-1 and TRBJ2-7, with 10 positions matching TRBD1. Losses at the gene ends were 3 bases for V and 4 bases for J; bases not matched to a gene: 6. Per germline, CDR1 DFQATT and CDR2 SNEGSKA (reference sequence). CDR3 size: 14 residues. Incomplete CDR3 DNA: TGCAGTGCTAGGAAGGACAGGGGGATTTACGAG. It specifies CSARKDRGIYE. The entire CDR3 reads CSARKDRGIYEQYF.

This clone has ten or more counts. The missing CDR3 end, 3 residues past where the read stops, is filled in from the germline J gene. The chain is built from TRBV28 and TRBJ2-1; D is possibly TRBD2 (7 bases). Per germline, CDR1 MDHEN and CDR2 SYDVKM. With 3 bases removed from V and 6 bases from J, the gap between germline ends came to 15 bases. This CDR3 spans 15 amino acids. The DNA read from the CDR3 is TGTGCCAGCAGTTTGGGGGGGGAGGGGGTCAATGAG. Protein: CASSLGGEGVNE. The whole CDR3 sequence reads CASSLGGEGVNEQFF.

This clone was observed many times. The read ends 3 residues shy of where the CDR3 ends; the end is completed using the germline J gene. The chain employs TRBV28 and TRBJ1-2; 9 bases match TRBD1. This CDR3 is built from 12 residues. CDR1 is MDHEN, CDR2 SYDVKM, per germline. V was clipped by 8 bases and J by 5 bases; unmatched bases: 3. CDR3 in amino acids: CASVGTGYGYTF. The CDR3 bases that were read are TGTGCCAGCGTGGGGACAGGGTATGGC.

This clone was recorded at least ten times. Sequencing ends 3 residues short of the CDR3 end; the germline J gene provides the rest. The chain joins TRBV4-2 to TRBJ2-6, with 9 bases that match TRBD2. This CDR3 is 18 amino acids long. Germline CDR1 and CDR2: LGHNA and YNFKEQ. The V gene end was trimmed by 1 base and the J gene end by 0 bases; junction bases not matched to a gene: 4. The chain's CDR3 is CASSQGDSGSSGANVLTF. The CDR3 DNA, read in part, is TGTGCCAGCAGCCAAGGAGATAGCGGGAGCTCTGGGGCCAACGTC.

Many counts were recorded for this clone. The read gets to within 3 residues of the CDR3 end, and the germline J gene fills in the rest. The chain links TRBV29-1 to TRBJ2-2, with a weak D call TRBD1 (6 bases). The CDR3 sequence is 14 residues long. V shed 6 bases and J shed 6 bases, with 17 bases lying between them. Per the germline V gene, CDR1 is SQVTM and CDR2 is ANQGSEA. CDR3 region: CSVEPGHLPGELFF. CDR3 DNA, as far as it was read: TGCAGCGTGGAGCCGGGACACCTACCCGGGGAG.

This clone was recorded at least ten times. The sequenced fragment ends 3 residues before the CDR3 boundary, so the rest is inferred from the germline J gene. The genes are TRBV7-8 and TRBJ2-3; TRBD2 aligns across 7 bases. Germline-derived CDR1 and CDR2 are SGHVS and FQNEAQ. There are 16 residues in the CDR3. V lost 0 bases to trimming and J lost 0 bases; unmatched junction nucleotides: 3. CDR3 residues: CASSLAASGSTDTQYF. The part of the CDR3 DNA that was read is TGTGCCAGCAGCTTAGCGGCTAGCGGAAGCACAGATACG. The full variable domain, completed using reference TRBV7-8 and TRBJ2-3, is GAGVSQSPRYKVAKRGQDVALRCDPISGHVSLFWYQQALGQGPEFLTYFQNEAQLDKSGLPSDRFFAERPEGSVSTLKIQRTQQEDSAVYLCASSLAASGSTDTQYFGPGTRLTVL.